This T cell receptor (beta chain) came from a study of OX40 agonist ivuxolimab in advanced cancers. Study-wide context: All patients had ivuxolimab intravenously every 2 weeks at 0.01 to 10 mg/kg. From roughly 23 to 85 years was the age range, with a mean of approximately 58 years, and about 83% were male.

Samples of blood were obtained at baseline, on cycle 4 day 1, and on cycle 7 day 1. The data were produced by immunoSEQ multiplex PCR, yet TCRdb's version contains in-frame clones alone and is incomplete. The sample has about 82,000 clones, just over 85% seen once. The V end lost 4 bases, the J end lost 4 bases, and 14 bases lay between the germline ends. The CDR3 is made up of 14 amino acids. Germline CDR1 and CDR2: SGHRS and YFSETQ. Sequencing used CD4+ or CD8+ T cells sorted from blood, obtained in a trial of the OX40 agonist ivuxolimab. The rearrangement uses TRBV5-1 and TRBJ2-5, with a possible D match to TRBD1 (6 bases). The TCR was taken from an adult with an advanced solid tumor such as melanoma, head and neck, liver or kidney cancer. The CDR3 loop is CASSGPGQRETQYF. The CDR3 coding sequence is TGCGCCAGCAGCGGCCCCGGACAGCGAGAGACCCAGTACTTC.